A single T cell receptor (beta chain) is shown here with its context. Measured with immunoSEQ multiplex PCR; TCRdb has only the in-frame clones, and not every one. The table has over 250,000 clones, more than 75% seen once. Germline CDR1 KGHSH, CDR2 LQKENI. The CDR3 is made up of 14 amino acids. The junction had 9 bases not matched to a gene; V was cut back by 4 bases and J by 8 bases. This specimen belongs to a study of blood T cell repertoires in COVID-19. The rearrangement joins TRBV18 to TRBJ1-2; 8 nucleotides align to TRBD1. This clonotype originated in a man in his 60s who had recovered from COVID-19. Sequencing was performed on PBMCs or T cells enriched from blood (not recorded which). CDR3 sequence reads: CASSLLETGDGYTF. CDR3 nucleotides: TGTGCCAGCTCACTTCTCGAGACAGGGGACGGCTACACCTTC.